This TCR beta chain is drawn from a study of vaccination effects on CD4 cells after COVID-19. Overall study context: Using viral peptide pools, the ViraFEST assay grew out antigen-specific CD4+ T cells prior to sequencing. Samples from a couple of convalescent patients were given 16 days and one week before vaccination.

Germline CDR1 reads MNHEY; CDR2 reads SVGEGT. The CDR3 is made up of 15 amino acids. The germline V and J ends were trimmed by 2 bases and 2 bases, with 10 bases remaining between them. Some clones are missing from TCRdb's copy, which holds only in-frame ones; the method was immunoSEQ multiplex PCR. The repertoire consists of tens of thousands of clones, with 70% to 85% occurring once and the leading ten covering approximately 24%. In regard to this clone: Its antigen is as yet unknown.

Culturing for roughly 9 days preceded CD4+ T cell isolation. The person acquired a PCR-confirmed SARS-CoV-2 infection between March and December 2020. The receptor was isolated from a human donor who had a prior SARS-CoV-2 infection. Sequenced material: CD4+ T cells from PBMCs cultured without peptide, taken before COVID-19 vaccination. This sequence joins TRBV6-2 or TRBV6-3 and TRBJ1-5; the D is unclear. The CDR3 DNA follows: TGTGCCAGCAGTTACAAGGGCCACGGCAATCAGCCCCAGCATTTT. Protein product: CASSYKGHGNQPQHF.